Presented here are 14 T cell receptor beta chains from one specimen sequenced in a study of T-cell memory formation after mild COVID-19. One entry per CDR3 protein results from TCRdb running MiXCR on the 5' RACE reads. The table shows approximately 250,000 distinct CDR3 sequences, with approximately 15% occurring only once. Sequencing was performed on PBMCs or a T cell subset sorted from them (not recorded which). The origin of the receptors is a young man who had mild COVID-19 (a few samples of this study predate the infection). Cell type and time point are not known.

This sequence joins TRBV21-1 and TRBJ1-5. TRBV21-1 is given as a pseudogene. The CDR3 has 15 residues. The CDR3 here is CASSTRRSGNQPQHF. The CDR3 region has the DNA TGTGCCAGCAGCACAAGAAGGTCGGGGAACCAGCCCCAGCATTTT.

This clonotype was observed a few times. The gene calls are TRBV15 and TRBJ1-4; D is unresolved. Germline V gives CDR1 LNHNV, CDR2 YYDKDF (reference sequence). The CDR3 length is 14 residues. V was pared by 0 bases and J by 7 bases, with 9 bases between. The CDR3 region is CATSRDLSGEKLFF. The CDR3, as DNA: TGTGCCACCAGCAGAGATCTGTCAGGTGAAAAACTGTTTTTT. Full variable domain (missing parts from reference TRBV15 and TRBJ1-4): DAMVIQNPRYQVTQFGKPVTLSCSQTLNHNVMYWYQQKSSQAPKLLFHYYDKDFNNEADTPDNFQSRRPNTSFCFLDIRSPGLGDTAMYLCATSRDLSGEKLFFGSGTQLSVL.

This clonotype was observed a few times. The chain has TRBV5-6 and TRBJ2-3, with TRBD1 matching over 8 bases. Germline values: CDR1 SGHDT, CDR2 YYEEEE. The V gene end was trimmed by 1 base and the J gene end by 4 bases; junction bases not matched to a gene: 11. This CDR3 has 17 residues. Written as DNA, the CDR3 is TGTGCCAGCAGCTTGTATGCCAGGGGGCTGTACGCAGATACGCAGTATTTT. This sequence encodes CASSLYARGLYADTQYF.

This clonotype was detected a few times. V and J are TRBV7-9 and TRBJ1-5, with D unresolved. The CDR3 has 14 residues. Looked up from germline, CDR1 is SEHNR and CDR2 is FQNEAQ (reference sequence). The V end lost 3 bases, the J end lost 2 bases, and 8 bases lay between the germline ends. The CDR3 DNA reads TGTGCCAGCAGCTTTTCGCAGGGCAATCAGCCCCAGCATTTT. This codes for CASSFSQGNQPQHF.

This chain connects TRBV7-9 to TRBJ2-5, with a weak D call TRBD2 (5 bases). The CDR3 has 13 amino acids. CDR1 and CDR2 from the germline V gene are SEHNR and FQNEAQ (reference sequence). V gave up 6 bases and J gave up 1 base, with 9 bases separating them. CDR3 in amino acids: CASRYTSQETQYF. For the CDR3, the DNA is TGTGCCAGCAGGTACACTAGCCAAGAGACCCAGTACTTC.

The J gene is TRBJ1-4, the V gene TRBV28, with D possibly being TRBD1 (5 bases). The V end lost 7 bases, the J end lost 8 bases, and 17 bases lay between the germline ends. The germline CDR1 and CDR2 sequences are MDHEN and SYDVKM. The CDR3 has 14 amino acids. CDR3 nucleotides: TGTGCCAGCATCACGGGAGGGGAACGGGAAAAACTGTTTTTT. This translates into CASITGGEREKLFF.

The chain has TRBV6-5 and TRBJ2-5; D possibly uses TRBD1 or TRBD2 (5 bases each). V was trimmed by 0 bases and J by 10 bases, leaving 15 bases between them. Per germline, CDR1 MNHEY and CDR2 SVGAGI. The CDR3 loop spans 14 amino acids. CDR3 loop: CASSYSTLRGDQYF. CDR3 DNA: TGTGCCAGCAGTTACTCGACCTTACGAGGGGACCAGTACTTC.

The CDR3 DNA reads TGTGCCAGCAACCCTCGCGCAAGCGGGGAGACCCAGTACTTC. Protein product: CASNPRASGETQYF. V gene TRBV2 combines with J gene TRBJ2-5; D perhaps matches TRBD2 (6 bases). Germline lookup yields CDR1 SNHLY and CDR2 FYNNEI. The CDR3 length is 14 residues. Trimming left V 7 bases short and J 5 bases short, with 17 bases between.

This clonotype was seen more than once but under ten times. CDR3 DNA: TGCAGCGTTGCCAGCAGGGGGCTTGGCGCTGGAAACACCATATATTTT. It specifies CSVASRGLGAGNTIYF. The V call is TRBV29-1, the J call TRBJ1-3; 8 bases agree with TRBD1. CDR3 size: 16 residues. V lost 4 bases to trimming and J lost 2 bases; unmatched junction nucleotides: 10. Germline-derived CDR1 and CDR2 are SQVTM and ANQGSEA.

This clonotype was observed a few times. This chain links TRBV6-6 with TRBJ1-2, with TRBD1 as a possible D gene (6 bases). The CDR3 consists of 14 residues. Germline V gene data show CDR1 as MNHNY and CDR2 as SVGAGI (reference sequence). The V and J ends lost 7 bases and 7 bases respectively, with 19 bases between them. Here the CDR3 reads CASTTTGHVGGYTF. Written as DNA, the CDR3 is TGTGCCAGCACAACGACGGGACACGTTGGTGGCTACACCTTC.

This clonotype has more than one count but fewer than ten. This chain uses TRBV12-3 or TRBV12-4 with TRBJ2-5; D perhaps matches TRBD2 (5 bases). The length of the CDR3 is 14 residues. Trimming removed 5 bases from V and 4 bases from J, with 14 bases in between. This chain's CDR3 is CASSRYVGGETQYF. In DNA form, the CDR3 reads TGTGCCAGCAGTCGATACGTAGGAGGAGAGACCCAGTACTTC.

This clonotype came up a few times. The V gene is TRBV7-8, the J gene TRBJ2-7; possible D gene TRBD1, 5 bases. The germline CDR1 and CDR2 sequences are SGHVS and FQNEAQ. This CDR3 spans 15 amino acids. V was trimmed by 5 bases and J by 0 bases, leaving 14 bases between them. The CDR3: CASSGGRDSSYEQYF. The DNA of the CDR3 is TGTGCCAGCAGCGGCGGCAGGGATAGCTCCTACGAGCAGTACTTC.

This clonotype came up a few times. This chain connects TRBV28 to TRBJ2-1; no clear D. The CDR3 consists of 12 residues. The germline CDR1 and CDR2 sequences are MDHEN and SYDVKM. Trimming took off 5 bases at V and 3 bases at J, with 5 bases between the two ends. The CDR3 here is CASSTNYNEQFF. Here the CDR3 DNA reads TGTGCCAGCAGTACTAACTACAATGAGCAGTTCTTC.

This clonotype was seen a handful of times. The chain couples TRBV5-1 to TRBJ1-2; D is ambiguous. The CDR3 runs 13 residues. Germline values: CDR1 SGHRS, CDR2 YFSETQ. V lost 0 bases to trimming and J lost 4 bases, with 7 bases between them. The CDR3 sequence is CASSLGEAYGYTF. The CDR3 DNA follows: TGCGCCAGCAGCTTGGGGGAGGCCTATGGCTACACCTTC.